The source of this TCR beta chain is a study of cytomegalovirus exposure and HLA in healthy donors. Regarding this clone: Its antigen is undetermined.

The CDR3 is 15 residues long. The V segment lost 5 bases and the J segment 4 bases; nucleotides outside the gene matches: 8. The V gene's germline CDR1 is LNHNV and CDR2 YYDKDF (reference sequence). General observations from the study: There were several of the most significant clusters that appeared linked to common viral pathogens in a later analysis. In terms of immune exposure information, only CMV serostatus was available.

Researchers ran the PCR with 60 Vbeta and 13 Jbeta primers. Sequencing used immunoSEQ multiplex PCR; TCRdb keeps in-frame clones, though not all of them. This table has roughly 80,000 clones, less than 85% appearing once. Sequencing used PBMCs. This sequence was found in a woman aged 45 to 65 in good health and CMV-seronegative. The chain combines TRBV15 with TRBJ1-1; the match to TRBD1 covers 9 bases. The CDR3 DNA reads as TGTGCCACCAGCCGCGAGACAGGGGGTGTCACTGAAGCTTTCTTT. Translated: CATSRETGGVTEAFF. Looking up the rest from reference TRBV15 and TRBJ1-1 gives the full variable domain: DAMVIQNPRYQVTQFGKPVTLSCSQTLNHNVMYWYQQKSSQAPKLLFHYYDKDFNNEADTPDNFQSRRPNTSFCFLDIRSPGLGDTAMYLCATSRETGGVTEAFFGQGTRLTVV.